This T cell receptor (beta chain) was retrieved from a study of blood T cell repertoires in COVID-19. Across the study: Sources were T cells, B-cell-depleted T cells, or PBMCs; the material itself was cDNA or gDNA.

The table came from immunoSEQ multiplex PCR; TCRdb's copy has only in-frame clones and leaves some out. The sample holds 90,000 to 140,000 clones; about 76% are singletons and the top ten take less than 45%. Germline CDR1 is MDHEN and CDR2 is SYDVKM. The V gene end was trimmed by 11 bases and the J gene end by 5 bases; junction bases not matched to a gene: 7. This CDR3 has 13 amino acids. The rearrangement uses TRBV28 and TRBJ1-1, with 11 bases matching TRBD1. The origin of this receptor is a man at least 80 years old with acute or convalescent COVID-19. Sequenced: peripheral blood. The CDR3 DNA sequence: TGTGCCGGACAGGGGGCCAGGGAGACTGAAGCTTTCTTT. Its protein is CAGQGARETEAFF.